This T cell receptor beta chain comes out of a study of Ad26.COV2.S vaccination and SARS-CoV-2 variants. The overall study: Each vaccinee took Ad26.COV2.S intramuscularly, once or twice 56 days apart.

The CDR3 is 15 amino acids. The germline CDR1 and CDR2 sequences are MNHEY and SMNVEV (reference sequence). V gave up 5 bases and J gave up 6 bases; unmatched junction bases: 5. This clone is a singleton in its sample. Assay used: immunoSEQ multiplex PCR; TCRdb lists only in-frame clones, some missing. The sample shows approximately 480,000 clones, around nine tenths of them seen only once. Treatment: 15 to 20 received Ad26.COV2.S at low or high dose, single or two shots; 5 received placebo; per-sample allocation not given. The study sampled participants on day 63 after the first vaccine or placebo injection. This person who donated was an adult of 18-55 years in Boston. An Ad26 vector expressing Wuhan-strain SARS-CoV-2 spike constituted the vaccine.

This clonotype was sampled from a person between 18 and 65 years old who received the Ad26.COV2.S COVID-19 vaccine or a placebo. The chain combines TRBV27 with TRBJ2-2; 11 nucleotides match TRBD2. The sample was peripheral blood, taken in a trial of Ad26.COV2.S vaccine versus placebo. CDR3 loop: CASSPLAGGPGELFF. The CDR3 DNA sequence: TGTGCCAGCAGTCCGCTAGCGGGAGGTCCCGGGGAGCTGTTTTTT.